Listed below are T cell receptor beta chains from one sample, sequenced in a study of blood T cells in healthy people across ages. One entry per CDR3 protein results from TCRdb running MiXCR on the 5' RACE reads. This repertoire shows about a million distinct CDR3 sequences, roughly two fifths found once; its top ten account for roughly 13%. Source material: blood. Receptors originate from a man between 18 and 29 years old in good health. The CDR3 runs from the conserved cysteine through the conserved F or W. Each record gives: CDR3 DNA, CDR3 protein, D gene, V gene, clone size, J gene. D genes are given only for firm matches. Clone size is stated in some rows and not others, as once, few, many or a class when expanded.

TGCGCCAGCAGCCAAGAGCCGAAGAACACTGAAGCTTTCTTT CASSQEPKNTEAFF NA TRBV4-3 few TRBJ1-1
TGTGCCAGCAGTTACCCGACTAGTCCAGCAGATACGCAGTATTTT CASSYPTSPADTQYF NA TRBV6-6 many TRBJ2-3
TGTGCCAGCAGCCAAGCTGGTGGGACGGAACCTAACTATGGCTACACCTTC CASSQAGGTEPNYGYTF NA TRBV4-2 few TRBJ1-2
TGTGCCAGCAGGAAACGGACGAGCTCCTACAATGAGCAGTTCTTC CASRKRTSSYNEQFF NA TRBV7-6 NA TRBJ2-1
TGTGCCAGCAGCTTAGCCCAGGGGAGTCGGCCCCAGCATTTT CASSLAQGSRPQHF NA TRBV7-2 once TRBJ1-5
TGCAGCGTACAGGGTAGCCTCACTTCTAACTATGGCTACACCTTC CSVQGSLTSNYGYTF NA TRBV29-1 NA TRBJ1-2
TGTGCCAGCACCAAGGACCGGGAGAGCACCTACGAGCAGTACTTC CASTKDRESTYEQYF NA TRBV9 NA TRBJ2-7
TGTGCCAGCAGCGTAGGTCCCGGGACAGAGACCCACTCTAACTATGGCTACACCTTC CASSVGPGTETHSNYGYTF TRBD1 TRBV9 NA TRBJ1-2
TGTGCCAGCAGCCCCCACAGGGAGGGACCCTACGAGCAGTACTTC CASSPHREGPYEQYF NA TRBV6-6 NA TRBJ2-7
TGTGCCAGCAGGCCTCAGGGGGGAAAAGAGACCCAGTTCTTC CASRPQGGKETQFF NA TRBV27 NA TRBJ2-1
TGTGCCGGCAGCCGTAGCTCTCCCGTCGATACGCAGTATTTT CAGSRSSPVDTQYF NA TRBV7-9 once TRBJ2-3
TGTGCCAGCCGAGACAGGGGCCCCACTGAAGCTTTCTTT CASRDRGPTEAFF TRBD1 TRBV7-2 NA TRBJ1-1
TGTGCCAGCAGTGAGGGACGGATGATTAATGAAAAACTGTTTTTT CASSEGRMINEKLFF NA TRBV25-1 NA TRBJ1-4
TGTGCCAGCAGTTCCCGGACAGGGTGGGTCCCTGAAGCTTTCTTT CASSSRTGWVPEAFF TRBD1 TRBV27 NA TRBJ1-1
TGTGCCACCAGCAGAAGAGACAGGGAAAACTATGGCTACACCTTC CATSRRDRENYGYTF TRBD1 TRBV15 few TRBJ1-2
TGTGCCAGCAGCCACGGACGGCCGGGTAGATCACCCCTCCACTTT CASSHGRPGRSPLHF NA TRBV7-9 few TRBJ1-6
TGCGCCAGCAGCCAAGGATCAGTAGGCAATGAGCAGTACTTC CASSQGSVGNEQYF NA TRBV4-3 NA TRBJ2-7
TGCAGCGTTGGGGGCTACGGTAGCAATCAGCCCCAGCATTTT CSVGGYGSNQPQHF NA TRBV29-1 few TRBJ1-5
TGTGCCAGCAGCCACCCCCATAGGGGGGTCGAAAAACTGTTTTTT CASSHPHRGVEKLFF NA TRBV4-2 NA TRBJ1-4
TGTGCCACCAGTGGAGCGGCGGGGATCTCCTACAATGAGCAGTTCTTC CATSGAAGISYNEQFF NA TRBV10-3 NA TRBJ2-1
TGTGCCAGCAGCTACGGGACACTCCGCGGGGAAAACACTGAAGCTTTCTTT CASSYGTLRGENTEAFF NA TRBV7-9 once TRBJ1-1
TGCGCCAGCAGCTTGGCAGGACGGATGGCAACTAATGAAAAACTGTTTTTT CASSLAGRMATNEKLFF NA TRBV5-1 NA TRBJ1-4
TGCGCCAGCAGCCCAGCCGGAGTCCTGTCCTACAATGAGCAGTTCTTC CASSPAGVLSYNEQFF NA TRBV4-1 NA TRBJ2-1
TGTGCCAGCAGCGCTCGACAGGGGTTGAACACTGAAGCTTTCTTT CASSARQGLNTEAFF TRBD1 TRBV14 few TRBJ1-1
TGTGCCAGCAGTACCTCGACAGGGAGCTATGGCTACACCTTC CASSTSTGSYGYTF TRBD1 TRBV6-5 many TRBJ1-2
TGCAGTGCTGGAAAACAGCCGAGCTCCTACAATGAGCAGTTCTTC CSAGKQPSSYNEQFF NA TRBV20-1 NA TRBJ2-1
TGCAGTGCTAGCTCTGGGGGCGGGTCTGGAAACACCATATATTTT CSASSGGGSGNTIYF NA TRBV20-1 NA TRBJ1-3
TGTGCCAGCAGCCTTGGGGGCTACAGGGATACGCAGTATTTT CASSLGGYRDTQYF NA TRBV12-3/TRBV12-4 NA TRBJ2-3
TGCAGCGTTGGGTTAAGGGACTCAATACATGGCTACACCTTC CSVGLRDSIHGYTF NA TRBV29-1 NA TRBJ1-2
TGCAGCGTTGTGGCCGGAAACACCATATATTTT CSVVAGNTIYF NA TRBV29-1 NA TRBJ1-3
TGTGCCAGCAGCACTGTGGACAAACTGTTTTTT CASSTVDKLFF NA TRBV28 NA TRBJ1-4
TGTGCCGGCAGGACAGGGGGCGAGACCGGGGAGCTGTTTTTT CAGRTGGETGELFF TRBD1 TRBV28 NA TRBJ2-2
TGTGCCAGCAGTCGACAGGGGTGGAATGAGCAGTTCTTC CASSRQGWNEQFF TRBD1 TRBV27 many TRBJ2-1
TGCGCCAGCAGCCAAGATGGCGCCAGTAACTATGGCTACACCTTC CASSQDGASNYGYTF NA TRBV4-3 many TRBJ1-2
TGCGCCAGCAGCCTGAGTGTTAGCCCCCAAGTGGACAATGAGCAGTACTTC CASSLSVSPQVDNEQYF NA TRBV5-1 NA TRBJ2-5
TGTGCCAGCAGCTTGGCGGGCGTTTGGAATCAGCCCCAGCATTTT CASSLAGVWNQPQHF NA TRBV5-6 NA TRBJ1-5
TGTGCCAGCAGCTTATATACGGGGGCCCGAACAGATACGGAATATTTT CASSLYTGARTDTEYF NA TRBV12-3/TRBV12-4 NA TRBJ2-3
TGTGCCAGCAGTAGACACAGGGGGAGCAATCAGCCCCAGCATTTT CASSRHRGSNQPQHF TRBD1 TRBV5-6 once TRBJ1-5
TGTGCCAGCAGCCCCGGGGTTGCTGGCGGGGAAAAACTGTTTTTT CASSPGVAGGEKLFF NA TRBV9 NA TRBJ1-4
TGTGCCAGCAGTCCCGAAGCCGGATGGGACAATGAGCAGTTCTTC CASSPEAGWDNEQFF NA TRBV12-3/TRBV12-4 few TRBJ2-1
TGTGCCAGCAGCGTAGAGGGCGGAGTCTACGAGCAGTACTTC CASSVEGGVYEQYF NA TRBV9 few TRBJ2-7
TGTGCCAGCAGCAATATTGAGTACGAGCAGTACTTC CASSNIEYEQYF NA TRBV28 NA TRBJ2-7